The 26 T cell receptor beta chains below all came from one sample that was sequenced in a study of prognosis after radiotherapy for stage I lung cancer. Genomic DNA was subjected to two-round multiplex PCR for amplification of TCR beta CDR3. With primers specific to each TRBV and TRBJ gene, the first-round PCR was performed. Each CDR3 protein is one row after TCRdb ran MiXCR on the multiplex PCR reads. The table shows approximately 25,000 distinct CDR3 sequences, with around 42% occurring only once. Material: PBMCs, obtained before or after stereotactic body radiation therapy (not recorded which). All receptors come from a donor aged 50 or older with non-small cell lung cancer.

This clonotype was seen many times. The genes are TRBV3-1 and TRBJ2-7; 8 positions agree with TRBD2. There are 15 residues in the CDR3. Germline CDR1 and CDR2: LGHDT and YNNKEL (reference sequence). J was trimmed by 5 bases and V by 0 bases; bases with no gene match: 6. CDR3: CASSQDKAGVDEQYF. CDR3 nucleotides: TGTGCCAGCAGCCAAGATAAAGCGGGGGTGGACGAGCAGTACTTC.

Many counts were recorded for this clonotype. This CDR3 reads CASSLSLQGDGYTF. The CDR3 DNA sequence: TGTGCCAGCAGCTTGAGTTTACAGGGGGATGGCTACACCTTC. This chain links TRBV5-6 with TRBJ1-2; 8 bases agree with TRBD1. The CDR3 covers 14 residues. V was pared by 1 base and J by 6 bases, with 5 bases of the junction left unmatched. The V gene's germline CDR1 is SGHDT and CDR2 YYEEEE.

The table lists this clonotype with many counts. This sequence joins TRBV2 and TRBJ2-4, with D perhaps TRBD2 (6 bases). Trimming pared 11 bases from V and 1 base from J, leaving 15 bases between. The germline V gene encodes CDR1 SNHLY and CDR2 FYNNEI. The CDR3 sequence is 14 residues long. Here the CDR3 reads CAGGGGMAKNIQYF. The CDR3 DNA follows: TGTGCCGGGGGAGGAGGGATGGCCAAAAACATTCAGTACTTC.

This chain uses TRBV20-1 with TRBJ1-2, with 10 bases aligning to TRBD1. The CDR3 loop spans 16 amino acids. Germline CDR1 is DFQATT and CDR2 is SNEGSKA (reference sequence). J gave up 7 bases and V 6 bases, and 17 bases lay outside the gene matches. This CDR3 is CSAIAPNRDRGPGYTF. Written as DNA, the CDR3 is TGCAGTGCCATAGCACCCAACCGGGACAGGGGTCCTGGCTACACCTTC.

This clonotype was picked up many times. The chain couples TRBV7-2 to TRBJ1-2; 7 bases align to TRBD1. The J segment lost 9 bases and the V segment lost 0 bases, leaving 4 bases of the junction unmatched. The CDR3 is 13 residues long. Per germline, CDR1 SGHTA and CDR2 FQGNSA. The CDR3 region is CASSLAQDRSYTF. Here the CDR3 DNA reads TGTGCCAGCAGCTTAGCGCAGGACAGGAGCTACACCTTC.

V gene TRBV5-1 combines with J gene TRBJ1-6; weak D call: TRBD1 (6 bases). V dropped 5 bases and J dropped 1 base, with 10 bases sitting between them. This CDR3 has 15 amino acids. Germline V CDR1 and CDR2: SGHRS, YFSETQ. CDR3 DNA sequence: TGCGCCAGCAGTCAGGGGAGGTCCTATAATTCACCCCTCCACTTT. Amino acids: CASSQGRSYNSPLHF.

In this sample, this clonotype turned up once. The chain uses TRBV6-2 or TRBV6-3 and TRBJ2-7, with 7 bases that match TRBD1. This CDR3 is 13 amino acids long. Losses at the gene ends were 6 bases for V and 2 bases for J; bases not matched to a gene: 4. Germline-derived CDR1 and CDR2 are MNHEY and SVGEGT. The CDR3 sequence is CASRTDRTYEQYF. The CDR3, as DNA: TGTGCCAGCAGAACGGACAGGACCTACGAGCAGTACTTC.

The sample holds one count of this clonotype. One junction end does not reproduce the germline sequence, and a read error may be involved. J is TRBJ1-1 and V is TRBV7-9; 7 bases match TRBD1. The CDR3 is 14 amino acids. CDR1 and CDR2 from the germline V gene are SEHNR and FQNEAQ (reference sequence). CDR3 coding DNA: TGTGCCAGCAGTTTAGACCCACAGGGGTCTGAAGCTTTCTTT. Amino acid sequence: CASSLDPQGSEAFF.

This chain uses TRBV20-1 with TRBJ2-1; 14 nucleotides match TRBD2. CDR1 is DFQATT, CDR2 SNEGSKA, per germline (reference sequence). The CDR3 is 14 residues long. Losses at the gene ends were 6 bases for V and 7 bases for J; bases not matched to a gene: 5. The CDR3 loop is CSAWTSGGRNEQFF. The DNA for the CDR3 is TGCAGTGCCTGGACTAGCGGGGGGAGGAATGAGCAGTTCTTC.

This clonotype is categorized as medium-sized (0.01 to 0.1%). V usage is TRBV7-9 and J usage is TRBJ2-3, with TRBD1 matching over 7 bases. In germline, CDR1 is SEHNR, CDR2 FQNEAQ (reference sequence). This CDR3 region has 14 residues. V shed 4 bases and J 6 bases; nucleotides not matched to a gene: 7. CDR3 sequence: CASSSGQAGDTQYF. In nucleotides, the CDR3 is TGTGCCAGCAGCTCCGGACAGGCAGGGGATACGCAGTATTTT.

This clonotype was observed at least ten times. CDR3 bases: TGTGCCAGCAGCTTGGATTCTCACCGGGGTTATCGTGAAGCTTTCTTT. Its translation is CASSLDSHRGYREAFF. V gene TRBV5-8 combines with J gene TRBJ1-1; D unclear. Trimming took off 0 bases at V and 7 bases at J, with 19 bases between the two ends. The CDR3 runs to 16 residues. Germline V lookup: CDR1 SGHTS, CDR2 YDEGEE. Supplemented by reference TRBV5-8 and TRBJ1-1, the full variable domain reads EAGVTQSPTHLIKTRGQQATLRCSPISGHTSVYWYQQALGLGLQFLLWYDEGEERNRGNFPPRFSGRQFPNYSSELNVNALELEDSALYLCASSLDSHRGYREAFFGQGTRLTVV.

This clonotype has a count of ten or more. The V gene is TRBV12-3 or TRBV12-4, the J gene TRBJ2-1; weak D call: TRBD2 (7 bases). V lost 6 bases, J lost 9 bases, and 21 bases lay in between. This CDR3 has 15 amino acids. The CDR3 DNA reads TGTGCCAGCAGGTTAAGGGAGGGGGGAGGGGGTGAGCAGTTCTTC. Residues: CASRLREGGGGEQFF.

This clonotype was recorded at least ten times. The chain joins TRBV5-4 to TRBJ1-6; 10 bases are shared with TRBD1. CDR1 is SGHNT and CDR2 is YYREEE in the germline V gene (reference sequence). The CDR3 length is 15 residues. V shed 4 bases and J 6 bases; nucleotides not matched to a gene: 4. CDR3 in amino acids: CASSTDRGPNSPLHF. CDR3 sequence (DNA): TGTGCCAGCAGCACTGACAGGGGGCCTAATTCACCCCTCCACTTT. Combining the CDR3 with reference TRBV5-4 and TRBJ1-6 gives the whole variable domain ETGVTQSPTHLIKTRGQQVTLRCSSQSGHNTVSWYQQALGQGPQFIFQYYREEENGRGNFPPRFSGLQFPNYSSELNVNALELDDSALYLCASSTDRGPNSPLHFGNGTRLTVT.

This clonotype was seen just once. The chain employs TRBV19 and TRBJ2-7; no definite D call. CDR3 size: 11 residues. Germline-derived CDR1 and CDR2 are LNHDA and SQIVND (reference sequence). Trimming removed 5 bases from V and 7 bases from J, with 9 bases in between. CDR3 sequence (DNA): TGTGCCAGTAGTGAGTCGGATGAGCAGTACTTC. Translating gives CASSESDEQYF. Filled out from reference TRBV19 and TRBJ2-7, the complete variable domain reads DGGITQSPKYLFRKEGQNVTLSCEQNLNHDAMYWYRQDPGQGLRLIYYSQIVNDFQKGDIAEGYSVSREKKESFPLTVTSAQKNPTAFYLCASSESDEQYFGPGTRLTVT.

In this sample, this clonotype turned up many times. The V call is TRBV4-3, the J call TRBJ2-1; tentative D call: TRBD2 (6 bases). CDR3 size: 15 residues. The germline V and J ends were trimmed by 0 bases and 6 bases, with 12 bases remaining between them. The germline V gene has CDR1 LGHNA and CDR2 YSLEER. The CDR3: CASSQDPAGPNEQFF. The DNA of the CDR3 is TGCGCCAGCAGCCAAGATCCCGCGGGGCCCAATGAGCAGTTCTTC.

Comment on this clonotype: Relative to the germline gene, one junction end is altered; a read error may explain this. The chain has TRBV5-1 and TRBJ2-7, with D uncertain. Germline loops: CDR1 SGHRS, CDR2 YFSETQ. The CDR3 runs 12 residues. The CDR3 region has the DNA TGCGCCAGCAGTTTGGAAGGTTACGATCAGTACTTC. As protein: CASSLEGYDQYF.

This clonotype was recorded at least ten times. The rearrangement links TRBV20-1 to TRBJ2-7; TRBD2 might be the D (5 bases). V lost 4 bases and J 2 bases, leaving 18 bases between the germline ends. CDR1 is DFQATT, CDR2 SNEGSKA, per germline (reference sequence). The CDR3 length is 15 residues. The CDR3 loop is CSAISPGELAYEQYF. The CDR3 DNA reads TGCAGTGCTATCTCGCCCGGGGAACTGGCCTACGAGCAGTACTTC.

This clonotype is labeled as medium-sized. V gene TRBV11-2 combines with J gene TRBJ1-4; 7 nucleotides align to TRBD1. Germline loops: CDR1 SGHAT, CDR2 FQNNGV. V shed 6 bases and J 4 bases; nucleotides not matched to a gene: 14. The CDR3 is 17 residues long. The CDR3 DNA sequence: TGTGCCAGCAGGATCAGGGGGGCAGAAGTCTATAATGAAAAACTGTTTTTT. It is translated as CASRIRGAEVYNEKLFF.

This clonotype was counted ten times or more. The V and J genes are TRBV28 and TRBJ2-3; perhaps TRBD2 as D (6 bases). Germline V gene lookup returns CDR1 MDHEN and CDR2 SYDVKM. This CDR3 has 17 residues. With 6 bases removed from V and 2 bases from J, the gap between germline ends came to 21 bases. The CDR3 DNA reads TGTGCCAGCAGCACAACGCCCTCTGCGGGGATCACAGATACGCAGTATTTT. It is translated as CASSTTPSAGITDTQYF.

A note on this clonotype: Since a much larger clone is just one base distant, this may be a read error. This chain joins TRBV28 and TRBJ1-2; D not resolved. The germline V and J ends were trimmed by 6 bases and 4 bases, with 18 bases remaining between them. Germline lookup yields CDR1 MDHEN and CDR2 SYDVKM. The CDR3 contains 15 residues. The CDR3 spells CASSPNSDRVYGYTF. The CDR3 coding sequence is TGTGCCAGCAGCCCTAATAGCGACCGGGTCTATGGCTACACCTTC.

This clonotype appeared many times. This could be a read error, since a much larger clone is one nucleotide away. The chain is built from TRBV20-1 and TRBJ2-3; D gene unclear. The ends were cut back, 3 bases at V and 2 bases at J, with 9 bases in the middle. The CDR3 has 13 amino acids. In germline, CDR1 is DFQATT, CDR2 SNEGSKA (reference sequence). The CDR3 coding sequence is TGCAGTGCTAGCGGGTTATCCACAGATACGCAGTATTTT. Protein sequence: CSASGLSTDTQYF.

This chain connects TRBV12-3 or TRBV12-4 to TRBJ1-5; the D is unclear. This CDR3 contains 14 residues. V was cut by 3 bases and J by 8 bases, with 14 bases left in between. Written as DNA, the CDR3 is TGTGCCAGCAGTTTCAATAAGGGAAGGGAGCCCCAGCATTTT. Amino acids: CASSFNKGREPQHF.

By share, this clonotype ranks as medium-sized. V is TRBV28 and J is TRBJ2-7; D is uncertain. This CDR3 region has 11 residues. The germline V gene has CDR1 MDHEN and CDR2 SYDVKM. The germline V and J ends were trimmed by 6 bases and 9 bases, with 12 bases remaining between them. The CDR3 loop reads CASRDSTTQYF. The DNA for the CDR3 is TGTGCCAGCAGGGATTCTACGACGCAGTACTTC.

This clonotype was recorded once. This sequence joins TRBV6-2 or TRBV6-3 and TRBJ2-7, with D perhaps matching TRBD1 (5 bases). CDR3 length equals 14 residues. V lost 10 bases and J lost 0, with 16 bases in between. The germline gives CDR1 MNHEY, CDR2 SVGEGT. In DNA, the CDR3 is TGTGCCACCATTTCGGACACCGGCTCCTACGAGCAGTACTTC. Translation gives CATISDTGSYEQYF.

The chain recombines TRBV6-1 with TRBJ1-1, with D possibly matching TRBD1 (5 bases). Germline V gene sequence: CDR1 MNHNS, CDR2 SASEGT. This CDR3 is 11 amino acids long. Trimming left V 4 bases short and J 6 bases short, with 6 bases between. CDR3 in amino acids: CASSGGAEAFF. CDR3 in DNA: TGTGCCAGCAGTGGAGGGGCTGAAGCTTTCTTT.

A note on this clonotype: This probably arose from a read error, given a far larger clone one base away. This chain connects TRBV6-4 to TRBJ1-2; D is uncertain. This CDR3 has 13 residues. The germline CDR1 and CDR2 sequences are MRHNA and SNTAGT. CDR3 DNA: TGTGCCAGCAGCGAGACGGGTGGCTATGGCTACAACTTC. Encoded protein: CASSETGGYGYNF.